Listed here are 24 T cell receptor beta chains from one sample, sequenced in a study of blood T cell repertoires in COVID-19. The protocol was immunoSEQ multiplex PCR, while the TCRdb copy is restricted to in-frame clones and leaves out a portion. The table has some 360,000 clones, 88% seen once. The sequencing input was PBMCs or T cells enriched from blood (not recorded which). These receptor sequences come from a woman aged 25 to 39 who had been exposed to COVID-19.

The chain carries TRBV5-1 and TRBJ2-1, with a possible D match to TRBD1 (6 bases). CDR1 is SGHRS and CDR2 is YFSETQ in the germline V gene. V lost 1 base and J 11 bases, leaving 13 bases between the germline ends. The CDR3 sequence is 13 residues long. In DNA form, the CDR3 reads TGCGCCAGCAGCTTGAATGGGGACACACAGCAGTTCTTC. This encodes CASSLNGDTQQFF.

The chain recombines TRBV7-9 with TRBJ2-1; D uncertain. V was cut by 1 base and J by 0 bases, with 7 bases left in between. This CDR3 is 15 amino acids long. Germline values: CDR1 SEHNR, CDR2 FQNEAQ (reference sequence). CDR3 amino acids: CASSLGSASYNEQFF. The DNA for the CDR3 is TGTGCCAGCAGCTTAGGGAGCGCCTCCTACAATGAGCAGTTCTTC.

The chain is built from TRBV28 and TRBJ1-5; D gene uncertain. The CDR3 sequence is 16 residues long. V lost 4 bases, J lost 8 bases, and 21 bases lay in between. CDR1 and CDR2 (germline): MDHEN, SYDVKM. The chain's CDR3 is CASSSYATSGEEPQHF. The CDR3 DNA reads as TGTGCCAGCAGTTCTTATGCTACCAGCGGGGAGGAGCCCCAGCATTTT. Supplemented by reference TRBV28 and TRBJ1-5, the full variable domain reads DVKVTQSSRYLVKRTGEKVFLECVQDMDHENMFWYRQDPGLGLRLIYFSYDVKMKEKGDIPEGYSVSREKKERFSLILESASTNQTSMYLCASSSYATSGEEPQHFGDGTRLSIL.

As DNA, the CDR3 is TGTGCCAGTAGTATAATCCGGGGGGGCTCTGACACTGAAGCTTTCTTT. Amino acids: CASSIIRGGSDTEAFF. This rearrangement joins TRBV19 to TRBJ1-1; D is perhaps TRBD1 (6 bases). The V and J ends lost 2 bases and 3 bases respectively, with 16 bases between them. Germline V lookup: CDR1 LNHDA, CDR2 SQIVND (reference sequence). The CDR3 is 16 residues long.

The V gene is TRBV11-1, the J gene TRBJ2-2; 7 bases are shared with TRBD2. Unmatched junction bases numbered 10, after V lost 5 bases and J lost 4 bases. Germline CDR1 is SGHAT and CDR2 is FQDESV (reference sequence). The CDR3 runs 16 residues. The CDR3 DNA is TGTGCCAGCAGCACGGGATCCCTAGCGGCCACCGGGGAGCTGTTTTTT. Residues: CASSTGSLAATGELFF. The full variable domain, in which reference TRBV11-1 and TRBJ2-2 provide the parts outside the CDR3, is EAEVAQSPRYKITEKSQAVAFWCDPISGHATLYWYRQILGQGPELLVQFQDESVVDDSQLPKDRFSAERLKGVDSTLKIQPAELGDSAMYLCASSTGSLAATGELFFGEGSRLTVL.

The V gene is TRBV24-1, the J gene TRBJ2-1; 11 bases are shared with TRBD2. J gave up 0 bases and V 7 bases, and 7 bases lay outside the gene matches. Germline-derived CDR1 and CDR2 are KGHDR and SFDVKD. CDR3 size: 17 residues. DNA for the CDR3: TGTGCCACCAGAGGGACTAGCGGAACTCTCTCCTACAATGAGCAGTTCTTC. Protein: CATRGTSGTLSYNEQFF.

This clone was counted between two and nine times. Compared with germline, one end of the junction differs, possibly owing to a read error. The rearrangement links TRBV7-7 to TRBJ2-1, with TRBD2 matching over 7 bases. From germline, CDR1 is SSHAT and CDR2 FNYEAQ (reference sequence). The CDR3 length is 18 residues. The CDR3 protein is CASSLAGGARATYNEQFF. CDR3 DNA: TGTGCTAGCAGCTTAGCGGGTGGGGCCAGGGCGACCTACAATGAGCAGTTCTTC. The variable domain in full, with the rest retrieved from reference TRBV7-7 and TRBJ2-1, is GAGVSQSPRYKVTKRGQDVTLRCDPISSHATLYWYQQALGQGPEFLTYFNYEAQPDKSGLPSDRFSAERPEGSISTLTIQRTEQRDSAMYRCASSLAGGARATYNEQFFGPGTRLTVL.

V and J are TRBV5-5 and TRBJ2-7; TRBD1 agrees at 7 bases. The CDR3 sequence is 13 residues long. Per germline, CDR1 SGHKS and CDR2 YYEKEE (reference sequence). The V and J ends lost 4 bases and 4 bases, in that order; junction bases with no gene match: 5. The CDR3 loop is CASSGTRGYEQYF. The CDR3 bases are TGTGCCAGCAGCGGGACCAGGGGGTACGAGCAGTACTTC.

The chain has TRBV7-2 and TRBJ2-7, with 7 bases identical to TRBD2. V shed 5 bases, J shed 4 bases, and the junction held 5 bases outside the gene matches. Germline CDR1 and CDR2: SGHTA and FQGNSA. The CDR3 length is 13 residues. CDR3 residues: CASSGPGGYEQYF. The CDR3 coding sequence is TGTGCCAGCAGCGGACCCGGGGGGTACGAGCAGTACTTC.

The rearrangement uses TRBV7-2 and TRBJ2-4; TRBD1 matches at 9 bases. This CDR3 is 15 amino acids long. Germline V gene sequence: CDR1 SGHTA, CDR2 FQGNSA. V was clipped by 5 bases and J by 2 bases; unmatched bases: 4. The CDR3, as DNA: TGTGCCAGCAGCCGGACAGGGGTGACCAAAAACATTCAGTACTTC. It codes for CASSRTGVTKNIQYF. Full variable domain (rest looked up from reference TRBV7-2 and TRBJ2-4): GAGVSQSPSNKVTEKGKDVELRCDPISGHTALYWYRQSLGQGLEFLIYFQGNSAPDKSGLPSDRFSAERTGGSVSTLTIQRTQQEDSAVYLCASSRTGVTKNIQYFGAGTRLSVL.

The V call is TRBV12-3 or TRBV12-4, the J call TRBJ2-3; no reliable D call. V was cut by 7 bases and J by 0 bases, with 5 bases left in between. CDR3 length: 12 residues. CDR3 protein: CASTLSTDTQYF. The CDR3 DNA reads as TGTGCCAGCACTCTCAGCACAGATACGCAGTATTTT.

The chain carries TRBV10-3 and TRBJ2-1, with a tentative D call TRBD2 (6 bases). The germline V gene has CDR1 ENHRY and CDR2 SYGVKD. This CDR3 contains 14 residues. V lost 7 bases and J lost 5, with 15 bases in between. The CDR3 is CAITDGLRNNEQFF. DNA for the CDR3: TGTGCCATCACCGACGGACTACGGAACAATGAGCAGTTCTTC.

This rearrangement joins TRBV5-6 to TRBJ1-6, with 7 bases that match TRBD1. V was clipped by 1 base and J by 5 bases; unmatched bases: 9. CDR1 is SGHDT, CDR2 YYEEEE, per germline. The CDR3 extends over 17 amino acids. The CDR3 coding sequence is TGTGCCAGCAGCTTGAACCCACCCGACAGGGATAATTCACCCCTCCACTTT. It translates to CASSLNPPDRDNSPLHF.

The chain couples TRBV7-6 to TRBJ2-7, with 12 bases lining up with TRBD2. CDR3 length equals 15 residues. V shed 5 bases, J shed 2 bases, and the junction held 4 bases outside the gene matches. Germline values: CDR1 SGHVS, CDR2 FNYEAQ. The CDR3 protein is CASSAGLAGTYEQYF. The CDR3 DNA reads TGTGCCAGCAGCGCTGGACTAGCGGGGACCTACGAGCAGTACTTC.

This clone was recorded only once. The sample contains more than one DNA sequence encoding this CDR3. The CDR3 bases are TGTGCCAGCAGCCAAGATGGGGGGGAAAAACTGTTTTTT. It is translated as CASSQDGGEKLFF. The rearrangement uses TRBV3-1 (or the pseudogene TRBV3-2) and TRBJ1-4, with a tentative D call TRBD1 (5 bases). V gave up 0 bases and J gave up 8 bases, with 7 bases separating them. This CDR3 has 13 residues. Germline V gene lookup returns CDR1 LGHDT and CDR2 YNNKEL (reference sequence).

The rearrangement joins TRBV27 to TRBJ2-7; 12 bases fit TRBD2. Germline V gene lookup returns CDR1 MNHEY and CDR2 SMNVEV (reference sequence). Germline trimming cut 6 bases from V and 4 bases from J; bases unmatched to any gene: 7. This CDR3 is 15 amino acids long. CDR3 sequence (DNA): TGTGCCAGCAGCAAAGGACTAGCGGGAATTTACGAGCAGTACTTC. Translating it yields CASSKGLAGIYEQYF.

This chain uses TRBV15 with TRBJ1-2, with unresolved D. The ends were cut back, 2 bases at V and 8 bases at J, with 24 bases in the middle. Germline lookup yields CDR1 LNHNV and CDR2 YYDKDF (reference sequence). This CDR3 contains 17 residues. The CDR3 DNA is TGTGCCACCAGCAGAATTCCCCCCCTCGGCTGGGAGGAGGGCTACACCTTC. Translating gives CATSRIPPLGWEEGYTF. The variable domain in full, with the rest retrieved from reference TRBV15 and TRBJ1-2, is DAMVIQNPRYQVTQFGKPVTLSCSQTLNHNVMYWYQQKSSQAPKLLFHYYDKDFNNEADTPDNFQSRRPNTSFCFLDIRSPGLGDTAMYLCATSRIPPLGWEEGYTFGSGTRLTVV.

The J gene is TRBJ2-1, the V gene TRBV28, with 7 nucleotides matching TRBD2. This CDR3 contains 15 residues. J gave up 4 bases and V 3 bases, and 6 bases lay outside the gene matches. Germline V gene sequence: CDR1 MDHEN, CDR2 SYDVKM. CDR3 nucleotide sequence: TGTGCCAGCAGTTTTGTGGGAGGGCATTACAATGAGCAGTTCTTC. It translates to CASSFVGGHYNEQFF.

This chain uses TRBV19 with TRBJ1-1, with a possible D match to TRBD1 (6 bases). Between the trimmed V and J ends, which lost 5 bases and 2 bases, there was a span of 9 bases. The CDR3 has 13 residues. Germline CDR1 and CDR2: LNHDA and SQIVND (reference sequence). Written as DNA, the CDR3 is TGTGCCAGTAGTCTACAGGGCAACACTGAAGCTTTCTTT. It translates to CASSLQGNTEAFF.

The genes are TRBV28 and TRBJ1-1; 8 bases align to TRBD1. There are 14 residues in the CDR3. Germline assignment: CDR1 MDHEN and CDR2 SYDVKM. J lost 7 bases, V lost 4 bases, and 8 bases had no gene match. The CDR3 reads CASSSRQGHDEAFF. CDR3 DNA sequence: TGTGCCAGCAGTTCCCGACAGGGGCACGATGAAGCTTTCTTT.

The J gene is TRBJ2-2, the V gene TRBV11-2; 9 bases line up with TRBD2. Losses at the gene ends were 3 bases for V and 0 bases for J; bases not matched to a gene: 8. Germline V gene data show CDR1 as SGHAT and CDR2 as FQNNGV. There are 18 residues in the CDR3. In nucleotides, the CDR3 is TGTGCCAGCAGCTTGTGGGTAGCGGGGGCAGCGAACACCGGGGAGCTGTTTTTT. Residues: CASSLWVAGAANTGELFF.

The V and J genes are TRBV12-3 or TRBV12-4 and TRBJ2-7, with D possibly matching TRBD2 (5 bases). With 3 bases removed from V and 2 bases from J, the gap between germline ends came to 8 bases. The CDR3 totals 13 residues. The chain's CDR3 is CASSFQRPYEQYF. The CDR3 DNA reads TGTGCCAGCAGTTTCCAGCGGCCCTACGAGCAGTACTTC.

V gene TRBV30 combines with J gene TRBJ2-7, with 7 bases lining up with TRBD2. Germline lookup yields CDR1 GTSNPN and CDR2 SVGIG (reference sequence). CDR3 length equals 15 residues. J gave up 5 bases and V 5 bases, and 15 bases lay outside the gene matches. The CDR3 is CAWSPGLAEIDEQYF. CDR3 bases: TGTGCCTGGTCCCCGGGGCTAGCGGAGATTGACGAGCAGTACTTC.

This clone turned up a few times. This chain links TRBV7-9 with TRBJ2-2, with 12 bases lining up with TRBD2. Germline CDR1 is SEHNR and CDR2 is FQNEAQ (reference sequence). V gave up 4 bases and J gave up 7 bases; unmatched junction bases: 7. This CDR3 is 16 amino acids long. This CDR3 reads CASSSRLAGAIGELFF. As DNA, the CDR3 is TGTGCCAGCAGCTCCAGACTAGCGGGAGCGATCGGGGAGCTGTTTTTT.